This TCR beta chain appears in the sequencing data of a study of cytomegalovirus exposure and HLA in healthy donors. Study observations and caveats: According to an earlier analysis, most TCR beta V segments yielded productive rearrangements about 87% or about 30% of the time. Looking again later, the authors saw that most CMV-associated TCR beta chains seemed HLA-restricted. When a later analysis compared HLA-associated TCR beta chains with equally common others, the HLA-associated chains turned out to be more clonally expanded and to have lower generation probabilities. In vitro work confirmed that three CMV-associated chains recognize CMV antigens.

Researchers ran the PCR with 60 Vbeta and 13 Jbeta primers. The table came from immunoSEQ multiplex PCR; TCRdb's copy has only in-frame clones and leaves some out. The sample lists under 150,000 clones, 65% to 85% seen once, with around 2.4% in the top ten. The CDR3 covers 17 residues. Details on this clone: Its antigen is not known.

The chain carries TRBV21-1 and TRBJ2-6; TRBD1 is the table's D call and was not checked against the DNA. TRBV21-1 is termed a pseudogene. This clonotype was obtained from a male donor in good health and CMV-seronegative. Sequencing was performed on PBMCs. The CDR3 sequence is CASSKGTGNSGANVLTF. The CDR3 nucleotides read TGTGCCAGCAGCAAGGGGACAGGTAACTCTGGGGCCAACGTCCTGACTTTC.